What follows describes a single T cell receptor (beta chain). These data are taken from a study of technical replicates of blood from several donors. TCRdb's table, derived via immunoSEQ multiplex PCR, lists solely in-frame clones and lacks some. This sample has 98,000 or so clones; 95% occur once, and the top ten carry roughly 0.19%. Germline values: CDR1 MDHEN, CDR2 SYDVKM. Between the trimmed V and J ends, which lost 3 bases and 5 bases, there was a span of 23 bases. The CDR3 is 18 residues long. The V gene is TRBV28, the J gene TRBJ1-5; tentatively, D is TRBD1 (6 bases). The specimen sequenced was T cells isolated from PBMCs. The TCR comes from a human donor in good health. CDR3 DNA sequence: TGTGCCAGCAGTTTTGGACCCCTGACAGGTCGTCGGTATCAGCCCCAGCATTTT. It specifies CASSFGPLTGRRYQPQHF. The full variable domain, completed using reference TRBV28 and TRBJ1-5, is DVKVTQSSRYLVKRTGEKVFLECVQDMDHENMFWYRQDPGLGLRLIYFSYDVKMKEKGDIPEGYSVSREKKERFSLILESASTNQTSMYLCASSFGPLTGRRYQPQHFGDGTRLSIL.